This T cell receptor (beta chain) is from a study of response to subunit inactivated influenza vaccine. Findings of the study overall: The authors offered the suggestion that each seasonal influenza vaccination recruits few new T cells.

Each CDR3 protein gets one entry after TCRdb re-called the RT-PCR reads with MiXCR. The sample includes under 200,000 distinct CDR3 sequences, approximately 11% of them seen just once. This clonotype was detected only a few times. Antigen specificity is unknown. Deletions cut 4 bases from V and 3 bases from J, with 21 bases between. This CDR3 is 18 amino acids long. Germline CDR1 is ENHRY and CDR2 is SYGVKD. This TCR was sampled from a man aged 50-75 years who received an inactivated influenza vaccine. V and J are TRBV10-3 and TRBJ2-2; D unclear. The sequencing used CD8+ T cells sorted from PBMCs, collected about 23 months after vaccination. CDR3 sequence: CAISGIGSSPRDTGELFF. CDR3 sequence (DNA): TGTGCCATCAGTGGGATAGGCTCCTCTCCCCGGGACACCGGGGAGCTGTTTTTT.